This T cell receptor (beta chain) was sequenced for a study of blood T cell repertoires in COVID-19. On the study more broadly: Material from acute and convalescent COVID-19 was sourced from the United States, Italy and Spain. PBMCs, B-cell-depleted T cells, or T cells were the source of the cDNA or gDNA that made up the material.

CDR1 and CDR2 (germline): GTSNPN, SVGIG (reference sequence). The CDR3 covers 15 residues. With 3 bases clipped from V and 6 bases from J, the junction kept 8 bases outside the gene matches. Original data processing: Reference gene primer amplification gave estimated nucleated cell counts. Only in-frame clones appear in the TCRdb table, and some are missing; sequencing was by immunoSEQ multiplex PCR. V, J and clone size are taken as reported in that table, and D and trimming were inferred from the DNA itself. The sample carries 200,000 to 250,000 clones, just over 90% recorded once. This receptor was taken from a man between 25 and 39 years old with acute or convalescent COVID-19. Sequenced: peripheral blood. The chain links TRBV30 to TRBJ2-3; 11 bases are shared with TRBD2. The CDR3 DNA follows: TGTGCCTGGAGCCGACTAGCGGGAAACACGGATACGCAGTATTTT. Its translation is CAWSRLAGNTDTQYF.